The rows below give T cell receptor beta chains drawn from one sample of a study of post-analysis software for immune sequencing data. MiXCR, applied by TCRdb to the PCR reads, yields one record per CDR3 protein. The sample includes under 650,000 distinct CDR3 sequences, 44% seen only once; the top ten take approximately 1.7%. Sequencing was carried out using blood. The source of these receptors is a girl aged 10 to 17 with multiple sclerosis. Both conserved end residues are trimmed from each CDR3. Some rows have no size entry. The others give once, few or many, or a class for an expanded clone.

v_call	j_call	clone_size	cdr3_aa
TRBV24-1	TRBJ2-3	once	ATRARDTDTQY
TRBV20-1	TRBJ2-5	many	SAHSGRGQETQY
TRBV7-9	TRBJ2-6	NA	ASSGSGANVLT
TRBV6-6	TRBJ1-5	NA	ASSYSGRVSNQPQH
TRBV11-1	NA	NA	ASSLASGTATYEQY
TRBV3-1	TRBJ2-5	NA	ASSPLGGQGNSNQETQY
TRBV29-1	TRBJ2-7	few	SVGHLLTYEQY
TRBV10-3	TRBJ2-3	NA	AIRLGRGLADTQY
TRBV4-1	TRBJ2-1	NA	ASSLTGTSGSAYNEQF
TRBV27	TRBJ2-4	NA	ASSLPVGGYLRVKNIQY
TRBV5-1	TRBJ2-3	NA	ASSTRTSGTSTDTQY